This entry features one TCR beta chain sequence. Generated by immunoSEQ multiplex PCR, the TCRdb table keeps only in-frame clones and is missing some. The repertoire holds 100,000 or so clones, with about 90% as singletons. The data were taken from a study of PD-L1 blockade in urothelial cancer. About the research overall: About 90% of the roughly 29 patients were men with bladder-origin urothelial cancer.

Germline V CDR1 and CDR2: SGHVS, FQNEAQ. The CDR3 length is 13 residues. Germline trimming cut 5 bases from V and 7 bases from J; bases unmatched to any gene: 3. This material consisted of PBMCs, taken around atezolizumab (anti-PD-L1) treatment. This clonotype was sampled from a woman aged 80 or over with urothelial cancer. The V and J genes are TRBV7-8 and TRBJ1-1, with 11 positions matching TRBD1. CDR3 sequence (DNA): TGTGCCAGCAGCCCCGGGACAGGGGGTGAAGCTTTCTTT. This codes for CASSPGTGGEAFF.